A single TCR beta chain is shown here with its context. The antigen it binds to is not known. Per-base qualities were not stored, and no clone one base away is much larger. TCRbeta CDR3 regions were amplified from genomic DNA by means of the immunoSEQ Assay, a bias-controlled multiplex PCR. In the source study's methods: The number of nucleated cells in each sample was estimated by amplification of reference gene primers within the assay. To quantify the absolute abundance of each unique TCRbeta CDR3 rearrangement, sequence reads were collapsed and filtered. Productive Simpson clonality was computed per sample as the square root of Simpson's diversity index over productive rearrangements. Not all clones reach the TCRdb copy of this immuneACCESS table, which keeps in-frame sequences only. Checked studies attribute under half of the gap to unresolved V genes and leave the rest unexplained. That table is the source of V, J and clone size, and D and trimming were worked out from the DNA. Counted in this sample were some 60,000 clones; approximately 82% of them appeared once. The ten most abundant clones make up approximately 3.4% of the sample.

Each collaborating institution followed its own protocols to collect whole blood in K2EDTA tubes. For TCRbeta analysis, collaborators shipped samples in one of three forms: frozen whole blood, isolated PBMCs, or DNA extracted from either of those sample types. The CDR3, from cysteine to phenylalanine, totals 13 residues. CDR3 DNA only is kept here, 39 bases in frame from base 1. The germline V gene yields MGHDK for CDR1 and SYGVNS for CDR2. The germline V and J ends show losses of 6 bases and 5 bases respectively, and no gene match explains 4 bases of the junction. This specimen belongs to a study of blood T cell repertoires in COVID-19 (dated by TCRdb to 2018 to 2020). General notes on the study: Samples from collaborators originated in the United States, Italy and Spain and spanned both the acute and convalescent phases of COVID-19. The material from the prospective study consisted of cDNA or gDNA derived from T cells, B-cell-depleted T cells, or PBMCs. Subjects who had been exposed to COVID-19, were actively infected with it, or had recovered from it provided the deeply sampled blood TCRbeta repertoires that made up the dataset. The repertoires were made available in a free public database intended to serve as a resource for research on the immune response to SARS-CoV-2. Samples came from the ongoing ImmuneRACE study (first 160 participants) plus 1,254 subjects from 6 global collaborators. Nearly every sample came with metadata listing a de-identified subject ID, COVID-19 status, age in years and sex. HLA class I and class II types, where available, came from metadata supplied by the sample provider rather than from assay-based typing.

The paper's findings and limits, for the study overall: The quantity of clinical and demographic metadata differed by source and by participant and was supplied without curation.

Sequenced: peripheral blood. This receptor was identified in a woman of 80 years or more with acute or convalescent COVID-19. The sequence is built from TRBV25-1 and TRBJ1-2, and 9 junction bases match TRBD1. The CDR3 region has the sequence CASRGQGPYGYTF. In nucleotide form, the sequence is TGTGCCAGCAGGGGACAGGGACCATATGGCTACACCTTC.